This TCR beta chain originates from a study of OX40 agonist ivuxolimab in advanced cancers. The overall study: Ivuxolimab is an agonistic anti-OX40 (CD134) antibody, and patients were treated with it. Study results and caveats: Compared with CD4+, CD8+ T cells on average had more expanded clones. At 0.1-3.0 mg/kg, partial responders had clonal expansion among the lowest observed.

The length of the CDR3 is 15 residues. V was clipped by 5 bases and J by 0 bases, with 15 bases between them. Using immunoSEQ multiplex PCR, the repertoire was profiled, and TCRdb retains in-frame clones only, with some absent. The sample has approximately 64,000 clones, roughly 89% seen once; the top ten hold over 2.5%. Notes on this clone: Its antigen is unidentified.

This receptor was obtained from an adult with an advanced solid tumor such as melanoma, head and neck, liver or kidney cancer. Material: CD4+ or CD8+ T cells sorted from blood, obtained in a trial of the OX40 agonist ivuxolimab. The V call is TRBV5-3, the J call TRBJ2-7; possibly TRBD1 for D (6 bases). TRBV5-3 is assigned to the ORF class and has an uncertain function. The DNA of the CDR3 is TGTGCCAGAAGAGGGGGAAAGGGCAACTCCTACGAGCAGTACTTC. Protein product: CARRGGKGNSYEQYF.